This T cell receptor (beta chain) was captured in a study of regulatory T cells in long-lasting Graves disease (dated by TCRdb to 2020 to 2022). Context from the whole study: Persistent Graves' disease meant more than 5 years of antithyroid drug treatment with TSH receptor autoantibodies that stayed positive. Persistent Graves' disease patients were compared with newly diagnosed Graves' disease patients by peripheral blood TCR sequencing and RNA sequencing. The study was conducted in China and was registered as a clinical trial. A total of about 35 samples underwent TCR sequencing, from some 13 patients with persistent Graves' disease and 20 patients with newly diagnosed Graves' disease. In the clinical cohort, patients with persistent Graves' disease had used antithyroid drugs for an average of about 10 years.

This clonotype was observed many times. Its cognate antigen has yet to be identified. Per-base qualities were not stored, and no clone one base away is much larger. The intended sense of this specimen's time point label: persistent/refractory GD, antithyroid drugs over 5 years with positive TRAb. For both TCR sequencing and RNA sequencing, RNA was extracted from PBMCs in TRIzol. Graves' disease was diagnosed according to American Thyroid Association guidelines. The patients came from an endocrinology department in Xi'an, China. From each patient, around 8.3 milliliters of peripheral blood was collected into an EDTA anticoagulant tube. PBMCs were isolated by Ficoll Paque Plus density gradient separation without further T cell sorting. RNA quality was checked with an Agilent 2100 Bioanalyzer and agarose gel, and concentration with a NanoDrop 2000. The library was produced with multiplex PCR. For sequencing, an Illumina HiSeq 4000 was employed. CDR3 regions were amplified by Arm-PCR with iRepertoire HTBI primers to construct TCR beta libraries. Before sequencing, the PCR products underwent gel purification. The authors processed their data as follows. Gene usage analysis of CDR3 amino acid clonotypes used the roughly 60 TRBV and some 13 TRBJ segments found across samples. Filtered high-quality paired reads were merged into contigs using COPE and FqMerger. BLAST was used to align contigs to IMGT TRBV, TRBD and TRBJ reference genes, and CDR3 was defined according to IMGT. Highly expanded clones were defined as clonotypes with a frequency above 0.1%. Shannon entropy served as the measure of repertoire diversity, while the Gini coefficient captured V-J evenness. Public clonotypes were defined as clonotypes shared by more than one individual. The public reads were run again by TCRdb, first through fastp at Q25 and then through MiXCR, and only productive beta chains were kept. When rows share a CDR3 protein, they turn into one entry using the most common DNA and genes. These V and J calls rely on TCRdb rather than the paper's analysis. This sample lists about 470,000 distinct CDR3 sequences; less than 25% were detected once. 6.5% to 8% of the sample rests with the top ten.

The germline V gene specifies MNHNS as CDR1 and SASEGT as CDR2. The CDR3 runs 13 amino acids, cysteine and phenylalanine included. Only the CDR3 DNA stays, 39 bases, in frame from base 1. The junction carries 11 bases between V and J, which are trimmed by 4 bases and 4 bases respectively. Points the paper makes about the study in general: The study examined only peripheral blood because the primary lesion, thyroid tissue, could not be accessed. More public clonotypes were shared among persistent patients (2,741) than among newly diagnosed patients (966). Preferential use of TRBV28, TRBJ1-2 and TRBJ2-5 was observed in persistent disease, whereas TRBV20-1 and TRBJ2-1 were favored in newly diagnosed disease. The small sample size was acknowledged by the authors as a limitation that may reduce accuracy. Only the TCR beta chain was sequenced and analyzed. Lower TCR Shannon entropy and fewer highly expanded clones were observed in persistent Graves' disease patients than in newly diagnosed patients, which suggested clonal expansion.

The receptor was isolated from a female donor with Graves disease. This receptor chain uses TRBV6-1 and TRBJ2-7; the D gene is perhaps TRBD1, on 6 matching bases. The sequencing used peripheral blood mononuclear cells (PBMCs), collected when the disease was refractory, from a patient treated with antithyroid drugs. The CDR3 region reads CASSGGHKYEQYF. Read as DNA, the sequence is TGTGCCAGCAGTGGGGGACATAAGTACGAGCAGTACTTC.